The 21 T cell receptor beta chains below come from one sample, sequenced in a study of shared clonotypes between healthy human individuals. Some clones are missing from TCRdb's copy, which holds only in-frame ones; the method was immunoSEQ multiplex PCR. The sample holds under 600,000 clones; 60% to 80% are singletons and the top ten take roughly an eighth. Material for sequencing was PBMCs. These TCRs come from a woman between 40 and 55 years old in good health. Some clones in this sample may be carry-over from other donors' samples.

The V and J genes are TRBV11-2 and TRBJ2-1; TRBD1 agrees at 8 bases. This CDR3 is built from 13 residues. J was trimmed by 6 bases and V by 3 bases; bases with no gene match: 1. Germline V gene lookup returns CDR1 SGHAT and CDR2 FQNNGV. The CDR3 DNA reads as TGTGCCAGCAGCTTTACAGGGGGCAATGAGCAGTTCTTC. It encodes CASSFTGGNEQFF.

The chain combines TRBV7-8 with TRBJ2-2; 10 nucleotides line up with TRBD1. Germline V gene sequence: CDR1 SGHVS, CDR2 FQNEAQ. The CDR3 has 16 amino acids. V shed 5 bases and J 0 bases; nucleotides not matched to a gene: 3. This CDR3 reads CASSRTGGANTGELFF. The CDR3 region has the DNA TGTGCCAGCAGCCGGACAGGGGGTGCGAACACCGGGGAGCTGTTTTTT.

This clone was detected only once. The chain carries TRBV7-9 and TRBJ2-2; the match to TRBD2 covers 7 bases. The CDR3 is made up of 15 amino acids. The V gene's germline CDR1 is SEHNR and CDR2 FQNEAQ (reference sequence). With V trimmed by 1 base and J by 7 bases, 6 bases remained unmatched. CDR3 bases: TGTGCCAGCAGCTTAGTAACTAGCGACAGCGGGGAGCTGTTTTTT. Translated, it gives CASSLVTSDSGELFF.

This CDR3 is CATSRGIGVNTGELFF. The DNA of the CDR3 is TGTGCCACCAGCAGAGGAATAGGGGTGAACACCGGGGAGCTGTTTTTT. This chain uses TRBV15 with TRBJ2-2, with a tentative D call TRBD1 (5 bases). In germline, CDR1 is LNHNV, CDR2 YYDKDF (reference sequence). The V end lost 1 base, the J end lost 1 base, and 10 bases lay between the germline ends. This CDR3 has 16 residues.

The chain links TRBV4-2 to TRBJ2-4, with TRBD1 matching 8 bases. Germline V gene data show CDR1 as LGHNA and CDR2 as YNFKEQ. The ends lost 4 bases at V and 6 bases at J; junction bases unmatched: 8. This CDR3 has 15 residues. The CDR3 reads CASSRGQGSGNIQYF. The CDR3 DNA reads TGTGCCAGCAGCCGCGGACAGGGTTCCGGAAACATTCAGTACTTC.

The J gene is TRBJ1-2, the V gene TRBV12-5, with a tentative D call TRBD1 (6 bases). The CDR3 spans 12 residues. V gave up 6 bases and J gave up 3 bases, with 8 bases separating them. From germline, CDR1 is LGHNT and CDR2 FRNRAP. This CDR3 is CASGKGDYGYTF. The CDR3 DNA follows: TGTGCTAGTGGGAAGGGGGACTATGGCTACACCTTC.

The rearrangement uses TRBV18 and TRBJ2-7; D may match TRBD1 or TRBD2 (5 bases each). Germline V lookup: CDR1 KGHSH, CDR2 LQKENI. Trimming removed 6 bases from V and 9 bases from J, with 18 bases in between. The CDR3 has 13 residues. The chain's CDR3 is CASSPSGSSGQYF. The CDR3 DNA sequence: TGTGCCAGCTCCCCGTCAGGGAGCTCAGGGCAGTACTTC.

This chain joins TRBV30 and TRBJ2-5; the D gene is possibly TRBD2 (6 bases). The J call could be wrong; TRBJ2-7 is a better fit for the DNA end. The CDR3 runs 14 residues. CDR1 and CDR2 (germline): GTSNPN, SVGIG (reference sequence). The CDR3 DNA is TGTGCCTGGAGTAGATCGCCGGAGGGGTACGAGCAGTACTTC. Amino acids: CAWSRSPEGYEQYF.

The gene calls are TRBV5-1 and TRBJ1-3; tentatively, D is TRBD1 (6 bases). The germline CDR1 and CDR2 sequences are SGHRS and YFSETQ. The CDR3 is 16 amino acids. Trimming took off 3 bases at V and 0 bases at J, with 13 bases between the two ends. This CDR3 is CASSYGQTNSGNTIYF. The DNA for the CDR3 is TGCGCCAGCAGCTACGGACAGACCAACTCTGGAAACACCATATATTTT.

The rearrangement joins TRBV29-1 to TRBJ2-5; possibly TRBD2 for D (6 bases). The DNA end is more similar to TRBJ2-7, so the J call may be wrong. From germline, CDR1 is SQVTM and CDR2 ANQGSEA. The CDR3 is 13 residues long. The CDR3 protein is CSATISGTYEQYF. As DNA, the CDR3 is TGCAGCGCAACTATTAGCGGAACCTACGAGCAGTACTTC.

In its sample, this clone was seen a few times. CDR3 sequence: CASSGGSYNEQFF. The CDR3 bases are TGTGCCAGTAGTGGGGGGTCCTACAATGAGCAGTTCTTC. This chain uses TRBV19 with TRBJ2-1; maybe TRBD2 (6 bases). The CDR3 sequence is 13 residues long. Looked up from germline, CDR1 is LNHDA and CDR2 is SQIVND (reference sequence). Trimming took 5 bases from V and 1 from J, leaving 6 bases between them.

The genes are TRBV28 and TRBJ2-7; 10 bases map to TRBD2. This CDR3 comprises 15 residues. Germline assignment: CDR1 MDHEN and CDR2 SYDVKM. V was pared by 5 bases and J by 3 bases, with 7 bases of the junction left unmatched. In DNA form, the CDR3 reads TGTGCCAGCAGTCCACCTTGGACTAGCGGCTACGAGCAGTACTTC. Its translation is CASSPPWTSGYEQYF.

The J gene is TRBJ2-1, the V gene TRBV5-4; D is undetermined. Trimming removed 2 bases at V and 6 bases at J, with 9 bases between. Germline CDR1 SGHNT, CDR2 YYREEE (reference sequence). This CDR3 region has 13 residues. The CDR3 DNA reads as TGTGCCAGCAGCTTTGTAGCCGGCAATGAGCAGTTCTTC. Encoded protein: CASSFVAGNEQFF.

This rearrangement joins TRBV2 to TRBJ2-3; TRBD2 matches at 8 bases. J lost 6 bases, V lost 6 bases, and 5 bases had no gene match. The CDR3 spans 13 residues. Germline loops: CDR1 SNHLY, CDR2 FYNNEI. CDR3 bases: TGTGCCAGCAGACGGGAGGGTCTGGATACGCAGTATTTT. Encoded protein: CASRREGLDTQYF.

J is TRBJ1-3 and V is TRBV4-1, with D possibly being TRBD1 (5 bases). Trimming cost V 1 base and J 2 bases, with 18 bases left between them. There are 18 residues in the CDR3. Germline V gene data show CDR1 as MGHRA and CDR2 as YSYEKL. CDR3: CASSQGRVRGLTGNTIYF. DNA for the CDR3: TGCGCCAGCAGCCAAGGCCGGGTGAGGGGATTAACTGGAAACACCATATATTTT.

The chain uses TRBV7-9 and TRBJ2-2; D could derive from TRBD1 or TRBD2 (5 bases each). Germline CDR1 and CDR2: SEHNR and FQNEAQ (reference sequence). With 0 bases removed from V and 3 bases from J, the gap between germline ends came to 11 bases. The CDR3 is 16 residues long. For the CDR3, the DNA is TGTGCCAGCAGCTTAGCTTGGGGGTCGGACACCGGGGAGCTGTTTTTT. Protein: CASSLAWGSDTGELFF.

J is TRBJ1-6 and V is TRBV5-1; D perhaps matches TRBD1 (6 bases). Looked up from germline, CDR1 is SGHRS and CDR2 is YFSETQ. The CDR3 is 16 residues long. V dropped 3 bases and J dropped 8 bases, with 18 bases sitting between them. The CDR3 bases are TGCGCCAGCAGCTCACCACATGGACAGTGGGATTCACCCCTCCACTTT. Translating gives CASSSPHGQWDSPLHF.

The chain couples TRBV19 to TRBJ2-5; D may correspond to TRBD1 or TRBD2 (5 bases each). CDR1 and CDR2 (germline): LNHDA, SQIVND (reference sequence). Trimming shortened V by 10 bases and J by 4 bases, and 16 bases separated the two germline ends. This CDR3 region has 13 residues. The CDR3 DNA follows: TGTGCCACCGGGGCGAGTACCATAGAGACCCAGTACTTC. This translates into CATGASTIETQYF.

V is TRBV28 and J is TRBJ1-5; possibly TRBD1 for D (5 bases). V lost 3 bases, J lost 5 bases, and 8 bases lay in between. CDR1 MDHEN and CDR2 SYDVKM come from the germline V gene. The CDR3 sequence is 13 residues long. CDR3 nucleotide sequence: TGTGCCAGCAGTTTGGGGGTCCATCAGCCCCAGCATTTT. Protein: CASSLGVHQPQHF.

This clone was picked up a small number of times. The rearrangement uses TRBV29-1 and TRBJ2-5, with TRBD2 matching 10 bases. Germline CDR1 SQVTM, CDR2 ANQGSEA. The CDR3 runs 12 residues. J was trimmed by 4 bases and V by 5 bases; bases with no gene match: 1. CDR3 sequence (DNA): TGCAGCGTTAAGCGGGAGGGAGAGACCCAGTACTTC. Its protein product is CSVKREGETQYF. Looking up the rest from reference TRBV29-1 and TRBJ2-5 gives the full variable domain: SAVISQKPSRDICQRGTSLTIQCQVDSQVTMMFWYRQQPGQSLTLIATANQGSEATYESGFVIDKFPISRPNLTFSTLTVSNMSPEDSSIYLCSVKREGETQYFGPGTRLLVL.

The rearrangement joins TRBV11-2 to TRBJ1-2; 9 nucleotides line up with TRBD1. V lost 1 base, J lost 8 bases, and 11 bases stayed unmatched. The CDR3 has 16 residues. CDR1 is SGHAT and CDR2 is FQNNGV in the germline V gene. The DNA for the CDR3 is TGTGCCAGCAGCTTAGTCATCTGGACAGGGGCTGGCGGCTACACCTTC. Protein product: CASSLVIWTGAGGYTF.